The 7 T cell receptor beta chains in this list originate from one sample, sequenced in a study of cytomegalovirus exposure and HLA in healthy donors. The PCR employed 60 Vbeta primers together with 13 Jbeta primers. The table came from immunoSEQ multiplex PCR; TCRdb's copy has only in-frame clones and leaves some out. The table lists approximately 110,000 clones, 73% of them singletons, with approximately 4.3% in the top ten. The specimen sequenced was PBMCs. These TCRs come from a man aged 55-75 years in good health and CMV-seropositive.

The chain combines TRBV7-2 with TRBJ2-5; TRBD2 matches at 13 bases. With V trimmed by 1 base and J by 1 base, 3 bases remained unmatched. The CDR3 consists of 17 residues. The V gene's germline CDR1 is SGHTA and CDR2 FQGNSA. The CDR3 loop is CASSLGLAGGSQETQYF. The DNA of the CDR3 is TGTGCCAGCAGCTTAGGACTAGCGGGGGGATCCCAAGAGACCCAGTACTTC.

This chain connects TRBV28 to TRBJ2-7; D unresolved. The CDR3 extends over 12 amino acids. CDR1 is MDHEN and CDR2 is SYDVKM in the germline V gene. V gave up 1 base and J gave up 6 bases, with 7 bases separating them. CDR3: CASSLFSSEQYF. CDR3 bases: TGTGCCAGCAGTTTATTCTCCAGCGAGCAGTACTTC.

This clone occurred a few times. CDR3 nucleotides: TGTGCCAGCAGCCGGGACAACTCCTACGAGCAGTACTTC. This sequence encodes CASSRDNSYEQYF. V and J are TRBV6-6 and TRBJ2-7; D is possibly TRBD1 (6 bases). The CDR3 covers 13 residues. Germline-derived CDR1 and CDR2 are MNHNY and SVGAGI (reference sequence). Trimming removed 6 bases from V and 0 bases from J, with 9 bases in between.

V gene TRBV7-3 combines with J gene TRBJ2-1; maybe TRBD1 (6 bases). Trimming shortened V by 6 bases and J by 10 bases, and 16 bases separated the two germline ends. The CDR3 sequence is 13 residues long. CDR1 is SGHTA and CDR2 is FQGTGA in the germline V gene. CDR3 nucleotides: TGTGCCAGCAGTATGCTGACCGGGACAGAGCAGTTCTTC. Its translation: CASSMLTGTEQFF.

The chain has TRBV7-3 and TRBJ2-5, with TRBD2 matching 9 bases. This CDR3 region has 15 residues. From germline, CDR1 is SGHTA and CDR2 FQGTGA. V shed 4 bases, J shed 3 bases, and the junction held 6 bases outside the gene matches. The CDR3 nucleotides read TGTGCCAGCAGCTATCAGCGGGGGGCGGAAGAGACCCAGTACTTC. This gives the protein CASSYQRGAEETQYF.

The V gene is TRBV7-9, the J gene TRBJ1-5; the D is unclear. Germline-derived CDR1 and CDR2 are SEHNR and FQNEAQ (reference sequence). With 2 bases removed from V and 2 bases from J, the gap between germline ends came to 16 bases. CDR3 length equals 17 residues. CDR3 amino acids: CASSLNLGVVRNQPQHF. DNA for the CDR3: TGTGCCAGCAGCTTAAATCTCGGGGTCGTACGCAATCAGCCCCAGCATTTT.

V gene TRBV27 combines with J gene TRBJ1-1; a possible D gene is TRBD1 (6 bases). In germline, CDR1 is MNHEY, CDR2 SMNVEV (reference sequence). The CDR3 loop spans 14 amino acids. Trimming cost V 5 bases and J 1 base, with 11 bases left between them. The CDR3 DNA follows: TGTGCCAGCAGTACAGGGTTAGAGAACACTGAAGCTTTCTTT. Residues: CASSTGLENTEAFF.